This T cell receptor beta chain was sequenced in a study of blood T cell repertoires in COVID-19. Study context: Nucleic acid was either cDNA or gDNA, and it came from T cells, B-cell-depleted T cells, or PBMCs.

The CDR3 is 14 amino acids. Germline V gene data show CDR1 as SGHRS and CDR2 as YFSETQ. With V trimmed by 2 bases and J by 5 bases, 7 bases remained unmatched. Clones were read by immunoSEQ multiplex PCR, and TCRdb kept only the in-frame ones, dropping some. Of some 300,000 clones listed, about 88% are singletons. Material: peripheral blood. The chain has TRBV5-1 and TRBJ2-7, with 7 nucleotides matching TRBD2. This sequence originates from a woman in her seventies with COVID-19, enrolled during active disease. CDR3 bases: TGCGCCAGCAGCTTAGGCGGGGGAAAGAACGAGCAGTACTTC. Residues: CASSLGGGKNEQYF.